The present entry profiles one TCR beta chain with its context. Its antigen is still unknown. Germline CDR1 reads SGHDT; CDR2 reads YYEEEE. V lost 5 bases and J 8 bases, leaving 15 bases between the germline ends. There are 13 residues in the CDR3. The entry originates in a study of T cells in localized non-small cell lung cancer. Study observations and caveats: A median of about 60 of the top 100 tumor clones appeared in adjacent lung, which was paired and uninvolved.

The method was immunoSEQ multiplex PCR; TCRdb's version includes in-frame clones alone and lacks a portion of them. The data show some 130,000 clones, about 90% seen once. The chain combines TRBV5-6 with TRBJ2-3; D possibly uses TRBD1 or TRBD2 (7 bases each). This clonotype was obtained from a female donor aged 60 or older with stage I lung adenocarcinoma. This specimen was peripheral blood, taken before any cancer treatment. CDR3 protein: CASSSTGRATQYF. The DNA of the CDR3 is TGTGCCAGCAGTTCGACAGGGAGGGCTACGCAGTATTTT.